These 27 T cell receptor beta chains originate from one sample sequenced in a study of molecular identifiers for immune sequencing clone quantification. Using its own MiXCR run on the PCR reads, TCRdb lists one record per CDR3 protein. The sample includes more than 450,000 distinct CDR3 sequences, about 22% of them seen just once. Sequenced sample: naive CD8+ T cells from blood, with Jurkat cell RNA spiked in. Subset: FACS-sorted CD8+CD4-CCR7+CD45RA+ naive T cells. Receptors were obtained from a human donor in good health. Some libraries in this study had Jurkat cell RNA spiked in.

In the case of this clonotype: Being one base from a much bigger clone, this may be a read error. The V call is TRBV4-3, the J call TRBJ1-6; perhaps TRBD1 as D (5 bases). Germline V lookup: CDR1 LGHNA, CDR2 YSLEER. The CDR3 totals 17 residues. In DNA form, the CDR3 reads TGCGCCAGCGGCCAAGATTTTCACGGGGCTCTCAATTCACCCCTCCACTTT. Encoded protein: CASGQDFHGALNSPLHF.

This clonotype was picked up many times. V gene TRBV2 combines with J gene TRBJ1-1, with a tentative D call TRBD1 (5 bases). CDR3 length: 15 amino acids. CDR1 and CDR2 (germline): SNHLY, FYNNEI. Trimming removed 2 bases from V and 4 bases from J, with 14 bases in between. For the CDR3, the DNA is TGTGCCAGCAGTGAAATCCCCCCCGGGGGCACTGAAGCTTTCTTT. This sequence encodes CASSEIPPGGTEAFF.

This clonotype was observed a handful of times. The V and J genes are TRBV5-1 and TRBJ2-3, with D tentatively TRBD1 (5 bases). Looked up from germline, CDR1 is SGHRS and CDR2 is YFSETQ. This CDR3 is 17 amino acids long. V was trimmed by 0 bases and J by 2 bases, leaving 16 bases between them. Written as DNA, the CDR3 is TGCGCCAGCAGCTTGGAAGGGGCTAGTCCATTCACAGATACGCAGTATTTT. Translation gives CASSLEGASPFTDTQYF.

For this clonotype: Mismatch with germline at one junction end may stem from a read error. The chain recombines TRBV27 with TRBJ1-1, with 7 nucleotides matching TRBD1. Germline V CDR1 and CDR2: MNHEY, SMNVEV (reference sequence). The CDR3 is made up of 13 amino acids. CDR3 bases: TGTGCCAGCAGAACTACAGGGGAAACTGGAGCTTTCTTT. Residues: CASRTTGETGAFF.

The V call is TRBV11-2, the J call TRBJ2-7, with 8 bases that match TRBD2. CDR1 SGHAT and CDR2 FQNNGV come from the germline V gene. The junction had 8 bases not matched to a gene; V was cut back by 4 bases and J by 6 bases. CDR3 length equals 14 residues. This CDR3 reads CASSSGGGAVEQYF. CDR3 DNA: TGTGCCAGCAGCTCGGGGGGGGGGGCAGTCGAGCAGTACTTC. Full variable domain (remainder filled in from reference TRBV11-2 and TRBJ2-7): EAGVAQSPRYKIIEKRQSVAFWCNPISGHATLYWYQQILGQGPKLLIQFQNNGVVDDSQLPKDRFSAERLKGVDSTLKIQPAKLEDSAVYLCASSSGGGAVEQYFGPGTRLTVT.

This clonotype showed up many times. CDR3 residues: CASSQEPQESWIGYTF. The CDR3 region has the DNA TGCGCCAGCAGCCAAGAACCACAGGAGAGTTGGATTGGCTACACCTTC. The rearrangement links TRBV4-1 to TRBJ1-2, with D perhaps TRBD1 (5 bases). Per the germline V gene, CDR1 is MGHRA and CDR2 is YSYEKL. V gave up 0 bases and J gave up 7 bases, with 18 bases separating them. The CDR3 loop spans 16 amino acids.

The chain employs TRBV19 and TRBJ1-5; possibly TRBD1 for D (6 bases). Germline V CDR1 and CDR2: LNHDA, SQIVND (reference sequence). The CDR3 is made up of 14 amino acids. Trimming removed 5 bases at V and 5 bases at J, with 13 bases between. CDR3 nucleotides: TGTGCCAGTAGTGGGGGGGGCGCATATCAGCCCCAGCATTTT. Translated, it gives CASSGGGAYQPQHF.

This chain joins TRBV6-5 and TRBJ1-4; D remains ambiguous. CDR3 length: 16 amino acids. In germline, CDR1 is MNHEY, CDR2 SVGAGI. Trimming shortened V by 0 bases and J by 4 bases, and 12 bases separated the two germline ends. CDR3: CASSYSIQRINEKLFF. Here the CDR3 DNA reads TGTGCCAGCAGTTACTCGATCCAGAGAATTAATGAAAAACTGTTTTTT.

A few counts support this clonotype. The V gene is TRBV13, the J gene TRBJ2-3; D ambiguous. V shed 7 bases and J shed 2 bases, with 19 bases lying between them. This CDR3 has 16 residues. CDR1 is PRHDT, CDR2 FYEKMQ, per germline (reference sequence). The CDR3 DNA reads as TGTGCCAGCACCACACTTCAACTAATAGACACAGATACGCAGTATTTT. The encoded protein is CASTTLQLIDTDTQYF.

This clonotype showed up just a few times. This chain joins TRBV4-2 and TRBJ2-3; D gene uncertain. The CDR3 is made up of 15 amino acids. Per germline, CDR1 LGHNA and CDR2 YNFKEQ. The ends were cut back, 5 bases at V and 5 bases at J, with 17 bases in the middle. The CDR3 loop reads CASSSLELAEDTQYF. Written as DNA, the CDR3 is TGTGCCAGCAGCTCCTTAGAACTGGCCGAAGATACGCAGTATTTT.

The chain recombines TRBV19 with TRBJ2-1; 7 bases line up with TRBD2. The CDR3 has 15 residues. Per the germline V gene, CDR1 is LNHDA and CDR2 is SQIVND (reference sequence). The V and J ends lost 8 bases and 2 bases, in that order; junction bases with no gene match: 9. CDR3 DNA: TGTGCCAGTCAATGGGGAGGGCAGGCCTACAATGAGCAGTTCTTC. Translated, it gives CASQWGGQAYNEQFF. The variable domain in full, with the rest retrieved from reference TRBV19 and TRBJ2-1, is DGGITQSPKYLFRKEGQNVTLSCEQNLNHDAMYWYRQDPGQGLRLIYYSQIVNDFQKGDIAEGYSVSREKKESFPLTVTSAQKNPTAFYLCASQWGGQAYNEQFFGPGTRLTVL.

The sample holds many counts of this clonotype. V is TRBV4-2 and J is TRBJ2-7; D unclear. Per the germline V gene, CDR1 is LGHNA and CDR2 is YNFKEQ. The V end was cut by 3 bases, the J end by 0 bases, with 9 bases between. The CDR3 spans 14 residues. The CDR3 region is CASSHERNSYEQYF. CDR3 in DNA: TGTGCCAGCAGCCACGAAAGGAACTCCTACGAGCAGTACTTC.

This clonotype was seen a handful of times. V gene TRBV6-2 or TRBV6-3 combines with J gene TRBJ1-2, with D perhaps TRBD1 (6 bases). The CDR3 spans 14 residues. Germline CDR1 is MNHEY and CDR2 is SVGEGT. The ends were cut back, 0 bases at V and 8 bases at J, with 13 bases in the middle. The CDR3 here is CASSYSMAGDGYTF. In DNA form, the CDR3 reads TGTGCCAGCAGTTACTCGATGGCAGGGGACGGCTACACCTTC.

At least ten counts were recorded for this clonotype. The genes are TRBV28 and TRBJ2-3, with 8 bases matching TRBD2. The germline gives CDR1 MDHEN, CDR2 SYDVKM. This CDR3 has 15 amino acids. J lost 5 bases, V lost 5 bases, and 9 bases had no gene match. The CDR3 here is CASSQGLAGRDTQYF. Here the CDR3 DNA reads TGTGCCAGCAGTCAAGGATTAGCGGGAAGAGATACGCAGTATTTT.

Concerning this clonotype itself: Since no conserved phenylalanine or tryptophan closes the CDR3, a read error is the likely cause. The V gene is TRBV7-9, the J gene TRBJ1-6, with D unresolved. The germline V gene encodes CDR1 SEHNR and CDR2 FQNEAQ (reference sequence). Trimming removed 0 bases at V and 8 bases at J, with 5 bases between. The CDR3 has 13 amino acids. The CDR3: CASSLAWDSPLHL. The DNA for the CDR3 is TGTGCCAGCAGCTTAGCATGGGATTCACCCCTCCACCTT.

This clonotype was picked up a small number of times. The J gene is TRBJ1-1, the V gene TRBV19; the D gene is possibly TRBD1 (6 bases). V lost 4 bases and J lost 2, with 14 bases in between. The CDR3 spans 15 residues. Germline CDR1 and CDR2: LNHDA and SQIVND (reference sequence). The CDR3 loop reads CASSTFTGLNTEAFF. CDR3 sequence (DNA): TGTGCCAGTAGTACCTTCACAGGGCTCAACACTGAAGCTTTCTTT. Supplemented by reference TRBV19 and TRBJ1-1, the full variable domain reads DGGITQSPKYLFRKEGQNVTLSCEQNLNHDAMYWYRQDPGQGLRLIYYSQIVNDFQKGDIAEGYSVSREKKESFPLTVTSAQKNPTAFYLCASSTFTGLNTEAFFGQGTRLTVV.

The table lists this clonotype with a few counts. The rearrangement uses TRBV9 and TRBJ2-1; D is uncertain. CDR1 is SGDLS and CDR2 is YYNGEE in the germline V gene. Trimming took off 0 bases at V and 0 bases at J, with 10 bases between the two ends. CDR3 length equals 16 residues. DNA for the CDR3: TGTGCCAGCAGCGTAGCTAAGACTCTCTCCTACAATGAGCAGTTCTTC. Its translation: CASSVAKTLSYNEQFF. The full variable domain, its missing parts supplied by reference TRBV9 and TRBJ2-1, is DSGVTQTPKHLITATGQRVTLRCSPRSGDLSVYWYQQSLDQGLQFLIQYYNGEERAKGNILERFSAQQFPDLHSELNLSSLELGDSALYFCASSVAKTLSYNEQFFGPGTRLTVL.

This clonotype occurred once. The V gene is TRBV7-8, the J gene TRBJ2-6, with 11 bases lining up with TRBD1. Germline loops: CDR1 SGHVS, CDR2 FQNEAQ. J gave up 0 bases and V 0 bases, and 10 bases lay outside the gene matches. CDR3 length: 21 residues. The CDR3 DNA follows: TGTGCCAGCAGCTTAGCCCCTCCCGGGACAGGGGGGTCCTCTGGGGCCAACGTCCTGACTTTC. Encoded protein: CASSLAPPGTGGSSGANVLTF.

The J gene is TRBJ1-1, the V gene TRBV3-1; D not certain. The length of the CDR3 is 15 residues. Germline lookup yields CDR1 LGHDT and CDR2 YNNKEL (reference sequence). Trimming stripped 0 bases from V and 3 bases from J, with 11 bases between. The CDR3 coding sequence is TGTGCCAGCAGCCAAGAAGTCTACCGACACACTGAAGCTTTCTTT. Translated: CASSQEVYRHTEAFF.

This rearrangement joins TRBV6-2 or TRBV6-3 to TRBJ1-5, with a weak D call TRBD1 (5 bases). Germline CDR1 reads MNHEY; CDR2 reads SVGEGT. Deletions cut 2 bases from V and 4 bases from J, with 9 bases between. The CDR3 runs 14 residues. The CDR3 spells CASSYVPGNQPQHF. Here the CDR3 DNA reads TGTGCCAGCAGTTACGTTCCAGGGAATCAGCCCCAGCATTTT.

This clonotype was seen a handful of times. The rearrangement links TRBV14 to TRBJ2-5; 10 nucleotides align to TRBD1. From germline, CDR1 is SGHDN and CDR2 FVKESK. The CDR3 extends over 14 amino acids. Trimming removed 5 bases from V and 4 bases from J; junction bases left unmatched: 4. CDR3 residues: CASSRTGGAETQYF. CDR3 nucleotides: TGTGCCAGCAGCAGGACAGGGGGGGCAGAGACCCAGTACTTC. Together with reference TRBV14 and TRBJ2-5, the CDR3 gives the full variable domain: EAGVTQFPSHSVIEKGQTVTLRCDPISGHDNLYWYRRVMGKEIKFLLHFVKESKQDESGMPNNRFLAERTGGTYSTLKVQPAELEDSGVYFCASSRTGGAETQYFGPGTRLLVL.

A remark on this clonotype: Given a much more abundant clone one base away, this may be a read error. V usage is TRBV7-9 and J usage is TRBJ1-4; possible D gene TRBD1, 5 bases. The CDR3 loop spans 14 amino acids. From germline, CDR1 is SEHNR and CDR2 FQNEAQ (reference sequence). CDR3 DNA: TGTGCCAGCAGCGCGGCCCAAGGGGCAGAAAGACTGTTTTTT. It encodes CASSAAQGAERLFF.

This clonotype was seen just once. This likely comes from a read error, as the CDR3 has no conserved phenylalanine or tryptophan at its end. The CDR3 loop is CASSQVRGEENTEAFV. The CDR3 coding sequence is TGTGCCAGCAGCCAAGTCCGGGGCGAGGAGAACACTGAAGCTTTCGTT. This chain connects TRBV3-1 to TRBJ1-1; possibly TRBD1 for D (5 bases). In germline, CDR1 is LGHDT, CDR2 YNNKEL (reference sequence). V was shortened by 1 base and J by 1 base, with 13 bases between the two germline ends. The CDR3 is 16 residues long.

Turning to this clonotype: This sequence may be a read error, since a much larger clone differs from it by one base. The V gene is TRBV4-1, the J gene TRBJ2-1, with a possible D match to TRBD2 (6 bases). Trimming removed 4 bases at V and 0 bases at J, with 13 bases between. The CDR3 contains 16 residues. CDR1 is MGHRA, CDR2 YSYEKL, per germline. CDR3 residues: CASSRARDFSYNEQFF. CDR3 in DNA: TGCGCCAGCAGCCGGGCTCGGGACTTCTCCTACAATGAGCAGTTCTTC.

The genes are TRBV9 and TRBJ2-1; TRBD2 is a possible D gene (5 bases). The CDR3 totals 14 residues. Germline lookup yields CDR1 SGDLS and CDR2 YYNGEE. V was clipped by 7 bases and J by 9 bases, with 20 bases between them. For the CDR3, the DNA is TGTGCCAGCCAGCAGGAGGATGGCGTAGGTGAGCAGTTCTTC. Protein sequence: CASQQEDGVGEQFF.

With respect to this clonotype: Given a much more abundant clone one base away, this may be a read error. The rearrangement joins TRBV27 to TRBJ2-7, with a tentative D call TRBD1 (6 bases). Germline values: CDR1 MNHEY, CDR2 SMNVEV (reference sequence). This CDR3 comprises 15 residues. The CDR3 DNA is TGTGCCGGCAGCCAGAAAGGCAGGGGAAACTACGAGCAGTACTTC. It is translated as CAGSQKGRGNYEQYF.

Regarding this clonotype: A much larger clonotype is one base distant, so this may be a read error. The CDR3 is CASSQSAYVSGGAGTQYF. The CDR3 DNA sequence: TGCGCCAGCAGTCAGTCCGCCTATGTTAGCGGGGGGGCAGGTACGCAGTATTTT. V usage is TRBV23-1 and J usage is TRBJ2-3; 11 bases are a match to TRBD2. TRBV23-1 is an open reading frame, and its role is uncertain. The junction had 16 bases not matched to a gene; V was cut back by 3 bases and J by 8 bases. The CDR3 sequence is 18 residues long.